The rows below give T cell receptor beta chains drawn from one sample of a study of graft-versus-host responses after intestinal transplantation. Using immunoSEQ multiplex PCR, the repertoire was profiled, and TCRdb retains in-frame clones only, with some absent. The sample shows 7,500 to 10,000 clones, 90% to 95% of them seen only once. The sequencing used PBMCs, collected 8 days after intestinal transplant. These receptors came from a human patient who received an intestinal transplant, so some T cells may come from the graft donor. The CDR3 runs from the conserved cysteine through the conserved F or W. The order of the fields is CDR3 DNA, CDR3 protein, V gene, D gene, clone size, J gene. D genes are given only for firm matches. A row's size may be missing; if present it is once, few, many or a size class.

DNA: TGTGCCAGCAGCTTAGAAGGGGGAGGCTCACCCCTCCACTTT
CDR3: CASSLEGGGSPLHF
V: TRBV7-9
D: .
size: .
J: TRBJ1-6

DNA: TGTGCCAGTAGTATAGCAGGTAGCGGGGCCTACGAGCAGTACTTC
CDR3: CASSIAGSGAYEQYF
V: TRBV19
D: TRBD2
size: .
J: TRBJ2-7

DNA: TGTGCCAGCAGTGACAGGGGACGAGAGACCCAGTACTTC
CDR3: CASSDRGRETQYF
V: TRBV6-5
D: TRBD1
size: .
J: TRBJ2-5

DNA: TGTGCCAGCAGCAAGGGGCCCACAGGAGACCTATTTCTAGCCAAAAACATTCAGTACTTC
CDR3: CASSKGPTGDLFLAKNIQYF
V: TRBV21-1
D: .
size: .
J: TRBJ2-4

DNA: TGTGCCAGTAGTCCGTTAATGGGCCCCTACAATGAGCAGTTCTTC
CDR3: CASSPLMGPYNEQFF
V: TRBV19
D: .
size: .
J: TRBJ2-1

DNA: TGTGCCAGCTATACACTTCAGGTCGGGGGGCCTCAAGGCTACACCTTC
CDR3: CASYTLQVGGPQGYTF
V: TRBV27
D: .
size: .
J: TRBJ1-2

DNA: TGTGCCAGCAGCTTAGATCGCGGGAGGTCCTACGAGCAGTACTTC
CDR3: CASSLDRGRSYEQYF
V: TRBV11-2
D: TRBD2
size: .
J: TRBJ2-7

DNA: TGCGCCAGCAGCTTGGGGGGTCATCCCTACGAGCAGTACTTC
CDR3: CASSLGGHPYEQYF
V: TRBV5-1
D: .
size: once
J: TRBJ2-7

DNA: TGTGCCAGCAGTTACTCGGCCGGGGAGCTGTTTTTT
CDR3: CASSYSAGELFF
V: TRBV6-5
D: .
size: .
J: TRBJ2-2

DNA: TGTGCCAGCAGCTTGCGGGGAAAGGTCTACGAGCAGTACTTC
CDR3: CASSLRGKVYEQYF
V: TRBV5-4
D: .
size: .
J: TRBJ2-7

DNA: TGTGCCAGTAGTATCACTGCTGTGGCTAGCGGGGCCTACGAGCAGTACTTC
CDR3: CASSITAVASGAYEQYF
V: TRBV19
D: TRBD2
size: .
J: TRBJ2-7

DNA: TGCGCCAGCAGCTTGGAGGCTAGCGGGGGGGCCTACGAGCAGTACTTC
CDR3: CASSLEASGGAYEQYF
V: TRBV5-1
D: TRBD2
size: .
J: TRBJ2-7

DNA: TGCGCCAGCAGCTTGTATCGGGTCCGCAATGAGCAGTTCTTC
CDR3: CASSLYRVRNEQFF
V: TRBV5-1
D: .
size: .
J: TRBJ2-1

DNA: TGTGCCAGCAGCCCCTGGGGTGGACATGGCTACACCTTC
CDR3: CASSPWGGHGYTF
V: TRBV7-2
D: .
size: .
J: TRBJ1-2

DNA: TGCGCCAGCAGTGGTAGTGGAAGTGGTCAGGGGGCCGGGCCCCAGTACTTC
CDR3: CASSGSGSGQGAGPQYF
V: TRBV10-1
D: TRBD1
size: .
J: TRBJ2-5

DNA: TGCGCCAGCAGCCCGTACCAGGGAAATAGCAATCAGCCCCAGCATTTT
CDR3: CASSPYQGNSNQPQHF
V: TRBV4-1
D: .
size: .
J: TRBJ1-5

DNA: TGTGCCATCAGTGACAGGGAGAATTCACCCCTCCACTTT
CDR3: CAISDRENSPLHF
V: TRBV10-3
D: .
size: few
J: TRBJ1-6

DNA: TGTGCCAGCAGTTTATTCAGGGGGAACACTGAAGCTTTCTTT
CDR3: CASSLFRGNTEAFF
V: TRBV27
D: .
size: once
J: TRBJ1-1

DNA: TGTGCCAGCAGTTTGGCTAGCACAGATACGCAGTATTTT
CDR3: CASSLASTDTQYF
V: TRBV27
D: .
size: .
J: TRBJ2-3

DNA: TGTGCCAGCAGTTACAAGGGGAGCTCCTACGAGCAGTACTTC
CDR3: CASSYKGSSYEQYF
V: TRBV28
D: .
size: .
J: TRBJ2-7

DNA: TGTGCCAGCAGTTATAGCGGGCCGGCCTACGAGCAGTACTTC
CDR3: CASSYSGPAYEQYF
V: TRBV6-6
D: TRBD2
size: .
J: TRBJ2-7

DNA: TGTGCCTCAGACTCGGGACAGGCCACAGATACGCAGTATTTT
CDR3: CASDSGQATDTQYF
V: TRBV19
D: TRBD1
size: .
J: TRBJ2-3